This T cell receptor (beta chain) was identified during a study of T cell repertoires in cytomegalovirus infection. Study information: Carrying CMV and the relevant HLA type showed in public TCR beta signatures.

Notes on this clonotype: Its antigen is unknown.

Using its own MiXCR run on the reads, TCRdb lists one record per CDR3 protein. The profile shows approximately 490,000 distinct CDR3 sequences, approximately 11% of them singletons. Study-wide results and caveats: In two of eight donors, the top clonotype was HLA-C-restricted CMV-specific. Cumulative public TCR beta family frequency identified CMV carriers with the relevant HLA.

Germline V gene sequence: CDR1 SNHLY, CDR2 FYNNEI. Trimming at V came to 6 bases and at J to 0 bases, leaving 6 bases not matched to a gene. The CDR3 is 16 residues long. The sample comprised PBMCs. The chain couples TRBV2 to TRBJ2-5; 11 bases are a match to TRBD1. The origin of this receptor is a human donor in good health (CMV status not recorded). Some clones in this sample may be carry-over from other donors' samples. The CDR3 is CASRGRTGGYQETQYF. For the CDR3, the DNA is TGTGCCAGCAGAGGCCGGACAGGGGGCTACCAAGAGACCCAGTACTTC.